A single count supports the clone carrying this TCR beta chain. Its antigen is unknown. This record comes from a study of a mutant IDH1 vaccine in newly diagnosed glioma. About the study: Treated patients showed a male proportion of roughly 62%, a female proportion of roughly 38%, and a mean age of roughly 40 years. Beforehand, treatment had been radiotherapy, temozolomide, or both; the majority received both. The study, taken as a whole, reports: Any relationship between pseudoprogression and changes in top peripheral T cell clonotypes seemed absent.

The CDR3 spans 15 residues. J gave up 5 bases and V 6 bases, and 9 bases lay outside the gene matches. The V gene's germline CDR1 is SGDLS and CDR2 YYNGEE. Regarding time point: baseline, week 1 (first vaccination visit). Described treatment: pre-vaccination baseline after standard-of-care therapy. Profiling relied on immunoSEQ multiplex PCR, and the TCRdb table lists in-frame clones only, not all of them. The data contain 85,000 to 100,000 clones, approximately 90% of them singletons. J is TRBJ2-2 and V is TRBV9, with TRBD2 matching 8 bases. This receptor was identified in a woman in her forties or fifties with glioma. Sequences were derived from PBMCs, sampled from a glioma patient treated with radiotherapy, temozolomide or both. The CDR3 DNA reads TGTGCCAGCATGAGAAGCGGGAGTATGACCGGGGAGCTGTTTTTT. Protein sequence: CASMRSGSMTGELFF.